This paragraph reports one T cell receptor (beta chain). Its antigen remains unknown. This entry is derived from a study of post-analysis software for immune sequencing data. Germline lookup yields CDR1 SQVTM and CDR2 ANQGSEA. V was clipped by 8 bases and J by 2 bases, with 13 bases between them. The CDR3 consists of 13 residues. The TCR beta cDNA libraries carried unique molecular identifiers. TCRdb re-analysed the PCR reads in MiXCR, keeping a single row per CDR3 protein. The table includes roughly 800,000 distinct CDR3 sequences, roughly half detected once. Study-wide results and caveats: Five or six TRBV segments were significantly more frequent in patients than in controls. TRBV5-6, TRBV5-1 and TRBV20-1 were among these segments.

Sequencing used blood. This rearrangement joins TRBV29-1 to TRBJ2-1; D is perhaps TRBD1 (5 bases). This TCR was sampled from a girl aged 5-17 years with multiple sclerosis. The CDR3 here is CSITPQAYNEQFF. CDR3 in DNA: TGCAGCATCACACCACAGGCCTACAATGAGCAGTTCTTC.